This T cell receptor beta chain was identified in a study of post-analysis software for immune sequencing data. For the study at large: Multiple sclerosis in the patients followed relapsing-remitting, secondary progressive and progressive-relapsing courses. General observations from the study: In patients, TRBV5-6, TRBV5-1 and TRBV20-1 belonged to several TRBV segments found more frequently than in controls.

This clonotype was counted between two and nine times. Its antigen is undetermined. The TCR beta cDNA libraries carried unique molecular identifiers. TCRdb re-called the PCR reads through MiXCR, storing one row per CDR3 protein. Altogether about 770,000 distinct CDR3 sequences are present, roughly 50% being singletons, with the ten largest covering roughly 4.5%. V shed 4 bases and J shed 1 base, with 14 bases lying between them. The length of the CDR3 is 14 residues. CDR1 SQVTM and CDR2 ANQGSEA come from the germline V gene. The chain joins TRBV29-1 to TRBJ2-7; D gene uncertain. The sample taken for sequencing was blood. The origin of this receptor is a girl aged 10 to 17 with multiple sclerosis. In DNA form, the CDR3 reads TGCAGCGTTGCTCTGAAAATGGGATCCTACGAGCAGTACTTC. It codes for CSVALKMGSYEQYF.